This T cell receptor beta chain comes out of a study of T cells in Graves' hyperthyroidism and ophthalmopathy. Whole-study findings and limits: In the analysis, a 13 V-J model separated ophthalmopathy from stable hyperthyroidism.

Not enrolled were patients with uncontrolled infection, other autoimmune disease, pregnancy or lactation. CDR1 and CDR2 (germline): MGHDK, SYGVNS. This CDR3 region has 13 residues. Between the trimmed V and J ends, which lost 6 bases and 5 bases, there was a span of 13 bases. As regards this clonotype: Its matching antigen is unknown.

RNA transcripts served as the template for amplifying TCR beta CDR3 regions. HTBI primers were employed in a first-round RT-PCR of the TCR CDR3. TCRdb reprocessed the multiplex PCR reads via MiXCR and lists one record per CDR3 protein. Found here are 500,000 to 650,000 distinct CDR3 sequences, under 20% of them singletons; the top ten hold roughly 18%. The receptor was isolated from a woman between 18 and 29 years old with Graves' ophthalmopathy. The gene calls are TRBV25-1 and TRBJ1-2; D gene unclear. Material for sequencing was blood. The DNA of the CDR3 is TGTGCCAGCAGATCGACGGCTTATTATGGCTACACCTTC. Translation: CASRSTAYYGYTF.